The 24 T cell receptor beta chains reported below all come from one sample, sequenced in a study of shared clonotypes between healthy human individuals. Clones were read by immunoSEQ multiplex PCR, and TCRdb kept only the in-frame ones, dropping some. The sample includes a few million clones, 85% to 95% of them seen just once. Sequencing input: naive CD4+ T cells from PBMCs. The subset denotes: CD45RA+ positively selected. These receptors originate from a man in his late teens or twenties in good health. Some clones in this sample may be carry-over from other donors' samples.

The chain links TRBV15 to TRBJ1-4; D is ambiguous. Between the trimmed V and J ends, which lost 0 bases and 3 bases, there was a span of 8 bases. In germline, CDR1 is LNHNV, CDR2 YYDKDF (reference sequence). The CDR3 sequence is 15 residues long. CDR3 bases: TGTGCCACCAGCAGAGATCGGCGGCCTAATGAAAAACTGTTTTTT. This sequence encodes CATSRDRRPNEKLFF.

The V gene is TRBV14, the J gene TRBJ1-1; maybe TRBD1 (5 bases). CDR1 is SGHDN and CDR2 is FVKESK in the germline V gene. CDR3 length: 14 residues. V was cut by 2 bases and J by 4 bases, with 11 bases left in between. The CDR3 DNA follows: TGTGCCAGCAGCCAACGGCGGGGGGGCACTGAAGCTTTCTTT. Protein product: CASSQRRGGTEAFF.

The chain has TRBV11-2 and TRBJ1-1; no clear D gene. This CDR3 spans 12 amino acids. V lost 3 bases and J lost 12, with 14 bases in between. Per the germline V gene, CDR1 is SGHAT and CDR2 is FQNNGV. CDR3 nucleotides: TGTGCCAGCAGCTTTAATGGAGCGGCAACTTTCTTT. Protein sequence: CASSFNGAATFF.

The genes are TRBV4-1 and TRBJ2-5; 10 nucleotides match TRBD1. The V gene's germline CDR1 is MGHRA and CDR2 YSYEKL. The CDR3 spans 17 residues. With V trimmed by 4 bases and J by 5 bases, 13 bases remained unmatched. CDR3 coding DNA: TGCGCCAGCAGCCCAGGGGTCGGCCGGACAGGGGGGGAGACCCAGTACTTC. It specifies CASSPGVGRTGGETQYF.

The chain carries TRBV5-1 and TRBJ2-3; 7 positions match TRBD1. Trimming at V came to 6 bases and at J to 7 bases, leaving 11 bases not matched to a gene. Germline-derived CDR1 and CDR2 are SGHRS and YFSETQ. The CDR3 spans 14 residues. In DNA form, the CDR3 reads TGCGCCAGCAACCCCGGGACAGCGATTCATACGCAGTATTTT. This encodes CASNPGTAIHTQYF.

The chain uses TRBV18 and TRBJ2-7; D gene ambiguous. Germline V CDR1 and CDR2: KGHSH, LQKENI. The CDR3 loop spans 12 amino acids. The V gene lost 3 bases and the J gene lost 4 bases, with 7 bases spanning the gap. The CDR3 sequence is CASSPSWYEQYF. CDR3 in DNA: TGTGCCAGCTCACCTAGTTGGTACGAGCAGTACTTC.

Details on this clone: The sample has other DNA sequences that encode this CDR3 too. The chain is built from TRBV5-1 and TRBJ2-3, with TRBD2 identical over 9 bases. Germline V gene lookup returns CDR1 SGHRS and CDR2 YFSETQ. CDR3 length equals 15 residues. V was clipped by 3 bases and J by 0 bases; unmatched bases: 2. The CDR3 DNA follows: TGCGCCAGCAGCTCAGGACTAGCGAGCACAGATACGCAGTATTTT. Translation: CASSSGLASTDTQYF.

For the CDR3, the DNA is TGTGCCATCAGTGAACCCAACAGGGGGGAGACCCAGTACTTC. Its translation: CAISEPNRGETQYF. J is TRBJ2-5 and V is TRBV10-3; 8 bases match TRBD1. This CDR3 comprises 14 residues. V gave up 3 bases and J gave up 5 bases; unmatched junction bases: 5. CDR1 ENHRY and CDR2 SYGVKD come from the germline V gene.

This chain uses TRBV9 with TRBJ2-7; D is tentatively TRBD1 or TRBD2 (5 bases each). TRBJ2-1 matches the DNA end more closely, so the J call is doubtful. The CDR3 sequence is 14 residues long. The V gene's germline CDR1 is SGDLS and CDR2 YYNGEE. CDR3 nucleotides: TGTGCCAGCAGCTTGGGGACGGGATACAATGAGCAGTTCTTC. Protein: CASSLGTGYNEQFF.

V gene TRBV6-5 combines with J gene TRBJ1-5, with D possibly being TRBD1 (5 bases). The CDR3 sequence is 13 residues long. The V and J ends lost 5 bases and 7 bases respectively, with 12 bases between them. Germline values: CDR1 MNHEY, CDR2 SVGAGI. The CDR3 protein is CASSTTRGQPQHF. CDR3 DNA: TGTGCCAGCAGTACGACGAGGGGACAGCCCCAGCATTTT.

CDR3 sequence reads: CASRKPGLAGVNYEQYF. CDR3 DNA: TGTGCCAGCAGGAAGCCGGGACTAGCGGGAGTAAACTACGAGCAGTACTTC. The rearrangement uses TRBV27 and TRBJ2-7; 14 positions agree with TRBD2. The junction had 10 bases not matched to a gene; V was cut back by 6 bases and J by 3 bases. This CDR3 contains 17 residues. Germline V gene lookup returns CDR1 MNHEY and CDR2 SMNVEV (reference sequence).

The genes are TRBV28 and TRBJ2-5; 7 bases fit TRBD2. This CDR3 region has 16 residues. V trimming: 3 bases; J trimming: 1 base; junction bases outside the gene matches: 8. Germline CDR1 reads MDHEN; CDR2 reads SYDVKM. The CDR3 loop is CASSFITRETQETQYF. The CDR3 DNA reads as TGTGCCAGCAGTTTCATAACGCGGGAGACCCAAGAGACCCAGTACTTC.

As DNA, the CDR3 is TGCAGCGTTGTCCTCCTCCTAGCGGGAAGCTACAATGAGCAGTTCTTC. Translating it yields CSVVLLLAGSYNEQFF. The chain carries TRBV29-1 and TRBJ2-1; 9 bases map to TRBD2. CDR3 size: 16 residues. Germline CDR1 SQVTM, CDR2 ANQGSEA. V was clipped by 4 bases and J by 3 bases; unmatched bases: 10.

This rearrangement joins TRBV7-9 to TRBJ2-1; maybe TRBD2 (6 bases). The CDR3 is 15 residues long. V lost 5 bases, J lost 3 bases, and 14 bases lay in between. Germline V lookup: CDR1 SEHNR, CDR2 FQNEAQ (reference sequence). The CDR3 DNA follows: TGTGCCAGCAGCCTAACTAGCTCCGTCTACAATGAGCAGTTCTTC. Residues: CASSLTSSVYNEQFF.

The chain is built from TRBV5-4 and TRBJ2-4; D not certain. CDR1 and CDR2 (germline): SGHNT, YYREEE (reference sequence). V shed 0 bases and J shed 0 bases, with 10 bases lying between them. This CDR3 region has 16 residues. CDR3 residues: CASSLDPVLAKNIQYF. DNA of the CDR3: TGTGCCAGCAGCTTGGACCCCGTACTAGCCAAAAACATTCAGTACTTC. Full variable domain (outside the CDR3, taken from reference TRBV5-4 and TRBJ2-4): ETGVTQSPTHLIKTRGQQVTLRCSSQSGHNTVSWYQQALGQGPQFIFQYYREEENGRGNFPPRFSGLQFPNYSSELNVNALELDDSALYLCASSLDPVLAKNIQYFGAGTRLSVL.

This chain uses TRBV7-9 with TRBJ2-1, with a possible D match to TRBD2 (6 bases). The CDR3 extends over 11 amino acids. Germline assignment: CDR1 SEHNR and CDR2 FQNEAQ (reference sequence). Trimming pared 6 bases from V and 13 bases from J, leaving 13 bases between. In DNA, the CDR3 is TGTGCCAGCAGTCTTAGGGACTTCCAGTTCTTC. It specifies CASSLRDFQFF.

Remarks on this clone: At the DNA level, this CDR3 is encoded by other sequences in the same sample as well. The chain is built from TRBV30 and TRBJ1-4; weak D call: TRBD1 (5 bases). Germline V lookup: CDR1 GTSNPN, CDR2 SVGIG (reference sequence). V dropped 1 base and J dropped 5 bases, with 8 bases sitting between them. This CDR3 spans 13 amino acids. CDR3 sequence (DNA): TGTGCCTGGAGTGGGAGGGGAAATGAAAAACTGTTTTTT. This sequence encodes CAWSGRGNEKLFF.

V is TRBV7-7 and J is TRBJ2-1, with 11 bases identical to TRBD2. Germline V gene data show CDR1 as SSHAT and CDR2 as FNYEAQ (reference sequence). The CDR3 is 19 residues long. Losses at the gene ends were 3 bases for V and 0 bases for J; bases not matched to a gene: 10. Here the CDR3 DNA reads TGTGCCAGCAGCTTGGGAGGACTAGCGGGCTTGACCTCCTACAATGAGCAGTTCTTC. It is translated as CASSLGGLAGLTSYNEQFF.

This chain joins TRBV7-7 and TRBJ2-1, with TRBD2 as a possible D gene (5 bases). The ends were cut back, 1 base at V and 9 bases at J, with 10 bases in the middle. Germline V gene sequence: CDR1 SSHAT, CDR2 FNYEAQ (reference sequence). This CDR3 has 13 residues. This CDR3 reads CASSLGVEVEQFF. The CDR3, as DNA: TGTGCCAGCAGCTTAGGGGTGGAGGTTGAGCAGTTCTTC.

The chain recombines TRBV7-9 with TRBJ2-1; 12 positions match TRBD2. There are 18 residues in the CDR3. The V gene end was trimmed by 1 base and the J gene end by 9 bases; junction bases not matched to a gene: 13. Germline CDR1 SEHNR, CDR2 FQNEAQ (reference sequence). CDR3 sequence (DNA): TGTGCCAGCAGCTTAGACGGACTAGCGGGATTGAGTAGCGGTGAGCAGTTCTTC. This translates into CASSLDGLAGLSSGEQFF.

As for this clone: This sample also contains other DNA sequences that code for the same CDR3. This chain connects TRBV2 to TRBJ2-3; unclear D gene. The CDR3 is 14 residues long. CDR1 SNHLY and CDR2 FYNNEI come from the germline V gene. Trimming shortened V by 3 bases and J by 0 bases, and 7 bases separated the two germline ends. CDR3 loop: CASSESSSTDTQYF. CDR3 DNA sequence: TGTGCCAGCAGTGAGAGCAGTAGCACAGATACGCAGTATTTT.

V usage is TRBV5-1 and J usage is TRBJ2-7, with TRBD2 as a possible D gene (6 bases). V gave up 0 bases and J gave up 4 bases, with 11 bases separating them. Germline CDR1 SGHRS, CDR2 YFSETQ. There are 14 residues in the CDR3. The CDR3 region is CASSLVASEYEQYF. The CDR3 nucleotides read TGCGCCAGCAGCTTGGTGGCTAGCGAGTACGAGCAGTACTTC.

This clone turned up a few times. The chain recombines TRBV4-1 with TRBJ2-4, with 9 bases that match TRBD1. Looked up from germline, CDR1 is MGHRA and CDR2 is YSYEKL. The trim removed 2 bases at V and 4 bases at J, leaving 3 bases unmatched. CDR3 length: 15 residues. CDR3 amino acids: CASSQPGQGKNIQYF. CDR3 bases: TGCGCCAGCAGCCAACCGGGACAGGGAAAAAACATTCAGTACTTC.

This rearrangement joins TRBV11-2 to TRBJ2-1; weak D call: TRBD2 (5 bases). The CDR3 length is 14 residues. The germline CDR1 and CDR2 sequences are SGHAT and FQNNGV. V was pared by 7 bases and J by 0 bases, with 10 bases between. The DNA of the CDR3 is TGTGCCAGCAAAGCGGCCAACTCCTACAATGAGCAGTTCTTC. Protein: CASKAANSYNEQFF.